This T cell receptor (beta chain) was identified in a study of cytomegalovirus exposure and HLA in healthy donors. Study-wide points: A list of 150 to 200 TCR beta chains associated with cytomegalovirus was given.

Germline-derived CDR1 and CDR2 are SEHNR and FQNEAQ (reference sequence). Deletions cut 1 base from V and 4 bases from J, with 10 bases between. CDR3 size: 14 residues. With respect to this clone: The antigen is not known.

PCR was performed using 60 Vbeta and 13 Jbeta primers. Generated by immunoSEQ multiplex PCR, the TCRdb table keeps only in-frame clones and is missing some. This table has 140,000 to 150,000 clones, about 80% appearing once. The TCR originated in a female donor in good health and CMV-seronegative. J is TRBJ1-1 and V is TRBV7-9, with D possibly TRBD1 on 6 matching bases. The source material was PBMCs. The CDR3 protein is CASSLGGPGTEAFF. Here the CDR3 DNA reads TGTGCCAGCAGCTTAGGGGGGCCGGGCACTGAAGCTTTCTTT.